This T cell receptor beta chain appears in the sequencing data of a study of shared clonotypes between healthy human individuals. Investigators spread the genomic DNA of each subset evenly over several immunoSEQ plates. Generated by immunoSEQ multiplex PCR, the TCRdb table keeps only in-frame clones and is missing some. The repertoire consists of about 450,000 clones, with around 79% occurring once and the leading ten covering around 14%. The sample taken for sequencing was PBMCs. The receptor comes from a woman in her thirties or forties in good health. Some clones in this sample may be carry-over from other donors' samples.

The CDR3 region has the DNA TGTGCCAGCTCTGTTTTGTCCTTACCGGTTTACGAGCAGTACTTC. Translation gives CASSVLSLPVYEQYF. The chain uses TRBV28 and TRBJ2-7; D uncertain. V lost 8 bases and J lost 4, with 21 bases in between. Germline CDR1 and CDR2: MDHEN and SYDVKM. This CDR3 is built from 15 residues.